This TCR beta chain comes out of a study of human T cells and chemical hapten exposure. Study summary: On about 2 cm by about 2 cm of upper inner arm skin, sensitization was performed with 2% DPC. Patch testing placed 0.01% DPC on the upper back, with readings at 6 days. Study findings and constraints: Large CDR3 similarity clusters arose significantly more often from expanded TCRs than from controls.

Germline assignment: CDR1 SGHTA and CDR2 FQGNSA. Germline trimming cut 8 bases from V and 3 bases from J; bases unmatched to any gene: 3. The length of the CDR3 is 13 residues. Time point of the sample: patch test 3, about 24 weeks after DPC sensitization. Treatment indicated: therapeutic diphenylcyclopropenone sensitization with weekly scalp DPC. Phlebotomy was performed prior to application of every patch test. Points on this clonotype: No antigen is known for it.

Using its own MiXCR run on the RACE reads, TCRdb lists one record per CDR3 protein. The sample shows 28,000 or so distinct CDR3 sequences, almost 6% of them seen only once. This receptor was taken from a man aged 30 to 39 with alopecia areata. Some clones in this sample may be carry-over from other donors' samples. The sample here was whole blood, taken in connection with sensitization to the hapten diphenylcyclopropenone (DPC). The chain has TRBV7-2 and TRBJ1-1, with 10 positions matching TRBD1. Here the CDR3 reads CASSGQGDTEAFF. The CDR3 region has the DNA TGTGCCAGCTCCGGACAGGGGGACACTGAAGCTTTCTTT.